Sequencing of this T cell receptor (beta chain) was carried out in a study of T cells in localized non-small cell lung cancer. General study findings and limits: Adjacent lung exhibited a median of 57 among the 100 most abundant tumor clones.

Method: immunoSEQ multiplex PCR; TCRdb's copy keeps in-frame clones and lacks some. The repertoire holds approximately 1,500 clones, with around 28% as singletons. This clone was detected only a few times. As yet, its antigen is unknown. The sequence was collected from a man aged 35 to 69 with stage III squamous cell lung carcinoma. The sample consisted of normal lung tissue next to the tumor, taken before any cancer treatment.

CDR3 DNA: TGCGCCACCATGCGTGAGGTGGTTACAGGGGGTGAGCAGTTCTTC. Residues: CATMREVVTGGEQFF. This chain connects TRBV4-1 to TRBJ2-1, with 8 bases matching TRBD1. V was pared by 10 bases and J by 9 bases, with 17 bases of the junction left unmatched. Looked up from germline, CDR1 is MGHRA and CDR2 is YSYEKL. The CDR3 runs to 15 residues.